The sequence of this T cell receptor (beta chain) was determined in a study of identical twins. TCRdb analysed the 5' RACE reads with MiXCR anew, one entry per CDR3 protein. The table shows just over 500,000 distinct CDR3 sequences, with approximately 22% occurring only once. Per the germline V gene, CDR1 is SSHAT and CDR2 is FNYEAQ (reference sequence). The CDR3 is made up of 13 amino acids. In regard to this clonotype: Its specificity is unknown. Germline and junction disagree at one end, which may indicate a read error.

Overall study results and limits: Among beta out-of-frame sequences, excess sharing between twins appeared weaker. Fewer insertions characterized abundant cord blood beta clonotypes, whereas memory repertoires showed none.

This sample also belongs to another study, concerning T cells expressing NK-cell markers. That report adds: Underlying the TCR beta repertoires were sorted CD3+CD56+NKG2C+, CD3+CD56+NKG2C- and CD3+CD56-NKG2C+ T cells. There were seven HCMV-seropositive donors and one seronegative donor among the eight sequenced.

This sequence was found in a woman younger than 35 in good health. The rearrangement uses TRBV7-7 and TRBJ2-3; TRBD2 might be the D (6 bases). Sequenced input: CD4+ T cells sorted from blood. The CDR3 loop reads CASSSRLVDTQYF. Written as DNA, the CDR3 is TGTGCTAGCAGCTCGAGACTAGTGGATACGCAGTATTTT.